This T cell receptor (beta chain) was observed in a study of cytomegalovirus exposure and HLA in healthy donors. With 60 Vbeta and 13 Jbeta primers, the PCR was carried out. The assay was immunoSEQ multiplex PCR, and TCRdb's table has in-frame clones only and misses some. This table holds 100,000 to 150,000 clones, over 75% found once. Germline V lookup: CDR1 LNHDA, CDR2 SQIVND (reference sequence). This CDR3 comprises 16 residues. V shed 4 bases, J shed 4 bases, and the junction held 9 bases outside the gene matches. The receptor was isolated from a male donor in good health and CMV-seropositive. The chain carries TRBV19 and TRBJ2-1; 8 nucleotides match TRBD1. The sequenced sample consisted of PBMCs. Written as DNA, the CDR3 is TGTGCCAGTAGTAGGTCGCAGGGGGCCGGGTACAATGAGCAGTTCTTC. Translated: CASSRSQGAGYNEQFF.